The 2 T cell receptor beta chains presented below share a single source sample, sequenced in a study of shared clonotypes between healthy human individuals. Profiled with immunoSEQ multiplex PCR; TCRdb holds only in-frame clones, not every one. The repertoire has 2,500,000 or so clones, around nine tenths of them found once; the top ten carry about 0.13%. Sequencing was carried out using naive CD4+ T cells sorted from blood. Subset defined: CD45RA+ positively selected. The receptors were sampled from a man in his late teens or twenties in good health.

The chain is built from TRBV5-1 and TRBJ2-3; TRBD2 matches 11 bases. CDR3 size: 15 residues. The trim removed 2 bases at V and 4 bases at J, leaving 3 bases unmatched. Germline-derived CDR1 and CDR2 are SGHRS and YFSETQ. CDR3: CASSFSGGEADTQYF. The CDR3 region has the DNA TGCGCCAGCAGCTTTAGCGGGGGGGAGGCAGATACGCAGTATTTT.

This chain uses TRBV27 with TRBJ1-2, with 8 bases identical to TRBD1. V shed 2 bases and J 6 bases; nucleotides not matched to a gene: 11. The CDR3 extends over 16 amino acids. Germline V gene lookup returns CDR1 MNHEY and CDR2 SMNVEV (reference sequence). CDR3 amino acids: CASSLPKRQGSDGYTF. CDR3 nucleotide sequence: TGTGCCAGCAGTTTACCAAAAAGACAGGGGAGCGATGGCTACACCTTC.